There are a few counts of the clone carrying this TCR beta chain. Its antigen is not identified. This entry comes from a study of cytomegalovirus exposure and HLA in healthy donors. The wider study: There were approximately 80 million unique TCRs (from HLA-typed donors) in an early data release. Among the approximately 420 donors who were genotyped, 81% fell in the genetic ancestry cluster that is associated with self-reported Caucasian donors. The study's findings and limits: Researchers reported from a later analysis that most CMV-associated TCR beta chains appeared HLA-restricted.

60 Vbeta and 13 Jbeta primers were used in PCR. Profiling relied on immunoSEQ multiplex PCR, and the TCRdb table lists in-frame clones only, not all of them. The table includes around 100,000 clones, about 83% detected once. From germline, CDR1 is LNHNV and CDR2 YYDKDF (reference sequence). Trimming stripped 3 bases from V and 0 bases from J, with 12 bases between. CDR3 size: 16 residues. The source of this sequence is a female donor in good health and CMV-seropositive. The sequenced sample consisted of PBMCs. J is TRBJ1-5 and V is TRBV15, with D unclear. The CDR3 sequence: CATSSAEAYSNQPQHF. The CDR3 DNA follows: TGTGCCACCAGCAGCGCTGAGGCATATAGCAATCAGCCCCAGCATTTT.